This TCR beta chain originates from a study of blood T cell repertoires in COVID-19. Produced via immunoSEQ multiplex PCR; TCRdb's table is partial and in-frame only. The sample has around 300,000 clones, 75% to 85% seen once. Looked up from germline, CDR1 is SGHVS and CDR2 is FQNEAQ. The CDR3 extends over 15 amino acids. V lost 0 bases and J lost 8, with 16 bases in between. The sequenced sample consisted of peripheral blood. V gene TRBV7-8 combines with J gene TRBJ1-2; D is possibly TRBD1 (5 bases). The origin of this receptor is a human donor in a cohort sampled during active COVID-19. The CDR3 reads CASSLARGPGYGYTF. CDR3 nucleotides: TGTGCCAGCAGCTTAGCTAGGGGCCCCGGCTACGGCTACACCTTC.